Sequencing of this T cell receptor beta chain was carried out in a study of cytomegalovirus exposure and HLA in healthy donors. This clone was seen only a few times. PCR used 60 Vbeta primers and 13 Jbeta primers. Here immunoSEQ multiplex PCR was the method, and the copy in TCRdb shows in-frame clones only, minus some. Of 150,000 to 200,000 clones in the sample, more than 65% are singletons; the top ten hold 1.6%. The specimen was PBMCs. This clonotype was obtained from a woman aged 25 to 45 in good health and CMV-seronegative.

The chain's CDR3 is CASSQAGTGLDQPQHF. In DNA form, the CDR3 reads TGTGCCAGCAGCCAGGCCGGGACAGGGTTGGATCAGCCCCAGCATTTT. The chain couples TRBV7-9 to TRBJ1-5; 9 bases fit TRBD1. The CDR3 runs 16 residues. The junction had 10 bases not matched to a gene; V was cut back by 5 bases and J by 5 bases. Germline V CDR1 and CDR2: SEHNR, FQNEAQ (reference sequence).